One sample yielded the 3 T cell receptor beta chains listed below, sequenced in a study of blood T cells in healthy people across ages. The use of a sample-barcoded 5' primer and a J-beta primer mix characterized a second PCR of about 7 to 12 cycles. Each CDR3 protein is one row after TCRdb ran MiXCR on the 5' RACE reads. Among about 930,000 distinct CDR3 sequences, approximately 32% were seen once, and the ten largest hold 10%. This sample also appeared in a second study, on T cells of mothers and their children.

Sequenced sample: blood. These TCRs come from a middle-aged woman in good health.

Concerning this clonotype itself: Without the conserved terminal phenylalanine or tryptophan, this CDR3 likely stems from a read error. In nucleotides, the CDR3 is TGCGCCAGCAGCTCCGGACAGGGGACCCAAGAGACCCAGTACTGC. This codes for CASSSGQGTQETQYC. This chain joins TRBV5-1 and TRBJ2-5, with 9 bases fitting TRBD1. J gave up 1 base and V 3 bases, and 4 bases lay outside the gene matches. From germline, CDR1 is SGHRS and CDR2 YFSETQ. The CDR3 spans 15 residues.

The chain uses TRBV7-2 and TRBJ2-7, with 10 bases matching TRBD2. V was clipped by 3 bases and J by 1 base; unmatched bases: 3. Germline V lookup: CDR1 SGHTA, CDR2 FQGNSA. This CDR3 contains 15 residues. The CDR3 reads CASSFASGSSYEQYF. As DNA, the CDR3 is TGTGCCAGCAGCTTCGCTAGCGGGAGTTCCTACGAGCAGTACTTC.

There are many counts of this clonotype. The V call is TRBV4-1, the J call TRBJ2-7; D gene unclear. Between the trimmed V and J ends, which lost 0 bases and 3 bases, there was a span of 12 bases. Germline V gene lookup returns CDR1 MGHRA and CDR2 YSYEKL. The length of the CDR3 is 15 residues. CDR3 coding DNA: TGCGCCAGCAGCCAAGATCCCCAAGAATACTACGAGCAGTACTTC. This sequence encodes CASSQDPQEYYEQYF.